Each of the 29 T cell receptor beta chains below was sequenced from the same sample in a study of Graves' ophthalmopathy and Graves' hyperthyroidism. Amplified TCR beta CDR3 regions were obtained using RNA transcripts as template. Investigators did first-round RT-PCR with HTBI primers, then second-round multiplex PCR. TCRdb fed the multiplex PCR reads into MiXCR, producing one record per CDR3 protein. The sample lists some 350,000 distinct CDR3 sequences, about a sixth occurring once. The specimen was peripheral blood. All receptors come from an adult woman with stable Graves' hyperthyroidism.

In its sample, this clonotype was seen many times. A single base separates this from a much larger clone, so it may be a read error. The CDR3 nucleotides read TGTGCCAGCAGTGGGACAGGTACCTTCCAAGAGACCAAGTACTTC. This encodes CASSGTGTFQETKYF. V is TRBV12-3 or TRBV12-4 and J is TRBJ2-5, with TRBD1 matching over 8 bases. The length of the CDR3 is 15 residues.

The V and J genes are TRBV6-2 or TRBV6-3 and TRBJ2-7, with TRBD1 matching 7 bases. The CDR3 sequence is 13 residues long. The germline V gene encodes CDR1 MNHEY and CDR2 SVGEGT. The J segment lost 4 bases and the V segment lost 6 bases, leaving 6 bases of the junction unmatched. CDR3 amino acids: CASRRTGEYEQYF. The CDR3 coding sequence is TGTGCCAGCAGACGGACAGGTGAATACGAGCAGTACTTC.

This clonotype ranks as medium-sized. The chain joins TRBV12-3 or TRBV12-4 to TRBJ1-1; 8 positions agree with TRBD1. The CDR3 has 15 residues. The junction had 10 bases not matched to a gene; V was cut back by 6 bases and J by 4 bases. The CDR3 bases are TGTGCCAGCAGCACCACCTACACAGGGGGCACTGAAGCTTTCTTT. Translation gives CASSTTYTGGTEAFF.

This clonotype appeared many times. The chain joins TRBV12-5 to TRBJ2-7; D is uncertain. Germline loops: CDR1 LGHNT, CDR2 FRNRAP. The CDR3 extends over 13 amino acids. Trimming stripped 2 bases from V and 2 bases from J, with 7 bases between. CDR3: CASGLSKTYEQYF. In nucleotides, the CDR3 is TGTGCTAGTGGTTTGTCCAAAACCTACGAGCAGTACTTC.

On this clonotype itself: A much larger clone differs from this one at a single base, so this may be a read error. The chain employs TRBV12-3 or TRBV12-4 and TRBJ2-5, with a tentative D call TRBD1 (6 bases). CDR3 length: 14 amino acids. The CDR3, as DNA: TGTGCCAGCAGTCCCGGAGACAGGAGCAAGACCCGGTACTTC. Its translation: CASSPGDRSKTRYF.

This clonotype was recorded at least ten times. V is TRBV6-5 and J is TRBJ1-2, with D possibly matching TRBD1 (5 bases). Germline CDR1 is MNHEY and CDR2 is SVGAGI. The V gene lost 4 bases and the J gene lost 0 bases, with 15 bases spanning the gap. This CDR3 is built from 16 residues. In DNA form, the CDR3 reads TGTGCCAGCAGTTTATCACGGGGGGAGACTAACTATGGCTACACCTTC. Translating it yields CASSLSRGETNYGYTF.

J is TRBJ2-2 and V is TRBV3-1; the D is unclear. The CDR3 contains 11 residues. Trimming removed 11 bases at V and 6 bases at J, with 10 bases between. Germline-derived CDR1 and CDR2 are LGHDT and YNNKEL (reference sequence). The CDR3 nucleotides read TGTGCCTGCCTCGGGCCCGGGGAGCTGTTTTTT. Its protein is CACLGPGELFF.

In its sample, this clonotype was seen many times. The V gene is TRBV7-2, the J gene TRBJ2-7; no firm D call. V was pared by 1 base and J by 0 bases, with 13 bases between. The CDR3 covers 16 residues. CDR1 is SGHTA, CDR2 FQGNSA, per germline. CDR3 sequence reads: CASSLDLTRSSYEQYF. The CDR3 DNA sequence: TGTGCCAGCAGCTTAGACTTGACGAGGAGCTCCTACGAGCAGTACTTC.

The rearrangement links TRBV27 to TRBJ2-5; D remains unclear. The CDR3 contains 15 residues. CDR1 and CDR2 from the germline V gene are MNHEY and SMNVEV (reference sequence). Trimming shortened V by 1 base and J by 5 bases, and 14 bases separated the two germline ends. The DNA for the CDR3 is TGTGCCAGCAGTTTATTTCAGGTGGTAATGGAGACCCAGTACTTC. It codes for CASSLFQVVMETQYF.

The V call is TRBV14, the J call TRBJ1-1; maybe TRBD1 (6 bases). CDR3 length: 17 amino acids. Germline V CDR1 and CDR2: SGHDN, FVKESK. With 2 bases removed from V and 1 base from J, the gap between germline ends came to 17 bases. This chain's CDR3 is CASSQRGGAPPNTEAFF. The CDR3 DNA reads as TGTGCCAGCAGCCAAAGGGGGGGGGCGCCTCCGAACACTGAAGCTTTCTTT.

There are many counts of this clonotype. This chain joins TRBV6-5 and TRBJ2-7; 9 bases fit TRBD1. Trimming took 6 bases from V and 5 from J; bases not matched to a gene: 11. In germline, CDR1 is MNHEY, CDR2 SVGAGI. The CDR3 is 15 residues long. The chain's CDR3 is CASSALRTGVNEQYF. CDR3 coding DNA: TGTGCCAGCAGCGCCCTCCGGACAGGGGTCAACGAGCAGTACTTC.

This clonotype was picked up many times. The rearrangement links TRBV7-9 to TRBJ1-6; 11 bases are shared with TRBD1. The CDR3 loop spans 16 amino acids. From germline, CDR1 is SEHNR and CDR2 FQNEAQ (reference sequence). J gave up 11 bases and V 1 base, and 7 bases lay outside the gene matches. The CDR3 spells CASSLGTGGPLAPLHF. CDR3 in DNA: TGTGCCAGCAGCTTAGGGACAGGGGGCCCCCTCGCACCCCTCCACTTT.

This clonotype has a count of ten or more. V and J are TRBV12-3 or TRBV12-4 and TRBJ1-2; unclear D gene. V was shortened by 3 bases and J by 4 bases, with 9 bases between the two germline ends. The CDR3 has 13 amino acids. The CDR3 DNA is TGTGCCAGCAGTTTCCGGCCCAGCTATGGCTACACCTTC. Translation gives CASSFRPSYGYTF.

This clonotype occurred many times. The chain uses TRBV5-1 and TRBJ2-5; TRBD2 aligns across 7 bases. CDR1 is SGHRS, CDR2 YFSETQ, per germline. The J segment lost 6 bases and the V segment lost 4 bases, leaving 15 bases of the junction unmatched. The CDR3 runs 16 residues. CDR3: CASSEGRESTPKTQYF. The DNA for the CDR3 is TGCGCCAGCAGCGAGGGGCGGGAGTCGACTCCGAAGACCCAGTACTTC.

The CDR3 loop is CAIRVQETQYF. CDR3 DNA: TGTGCCATCAGGGTACAAGAGACCCAGTACTTC. This chain joins TRBV6-1 and TRBJ2-5; tentative D call: TRBD1 (5 bases). This CDR3 has 11 residues. Germline CDR1 and CDR2: MNHNS and SASEGT. V lost 10 bases and J 2 bases, leaving 8 bases between the germline ends.

This clonotype was seen only a few times. The CDR3 coding sequence is TGTGCCAGCTCACCACCTAGCGGGAGTGTCAACGAGCAGTACTTC. It yields the protein CASSPPSGSVNEQYF. The chain uses TRBV18 and TRBJ2-7; 9 nucleotides align to TRBD2. In germline, CDR1 is KGHSH, CDR2 LQKENI. This CDR3 spans 15 amino acids. V dropped 0 bases and J dropped 5; count of bases not matched to a gene: 5.

A remark on this clonotype: A read error may produce the germline difference seen at one junction end. This chain joins TRBV4-1 and TRBJ2-2; D ambiguous. The CDR3 totals 13 residues. Per the germline V gene, CDR1 is MGHRA and CDR2 is YSYEKL. CDR3 DNA: TGCGCCAGCGGCCAAGATGGCACCGGGGAGCTGTTTTTT. Translated, it gives CASGQDGTGELFF.

This chain joins TRBV20-1 and TRBJ2-7, with a possible D match to TRBD1 (6 bases). CDR3 length: 16 residues. The germline gives CDR1 DFQATT, CDR2 SNEGSKA (reference sequence). Trimming took off 0 bases at V and 1 base at J, with 16 bases between the two ends. CDR3 nucleotide sequence: TGCAGTGCTAGAGATCGCCGGGACAAAGCTTCCTACGAGCAGTACTTC. This sequence encodes CSARDRRDKASYEQYF.

This clonotype was counted ten times or more. The genes are TRBV28 and TRBJ1-2, with unresolved D. Germline V gives CDR1 MDHEN, CDR2 SYDVKM. V was trimmed by 5 bases and J by 2 bases, leaving 21 bases between them. The CDR3 spans 17 residues. The CDR3 nucleotides read TGTGCCAGCAGTCCCTGGAATGAAAACGCCGTGAACTATGGCTACACCTTC. As protein: CASSPWNENAVNYGYTF.

Many counts were recorded for this clonotype. The CDR3 region has the DNA TGTGCCAGCACAAGGACCACTTACACCGGGGAGCTGTTTTTT. Protein product: CASTRTTYTGELFF. The rearrangement joins TRBV6-1 to TRBJ2-2; unclear D gene. Per germline, CDR1 MNHNS and CDR2 SASEGT. V lost 7 bases and J lost 3, with 12 bases in between. The CDR3 extends over 14 amino acids.

This clonotype came up many times. The V gene is TRBV7-2, the J gene TRBJ2-4, with D perhaps matching TRBD1 (6 bases). The V gene's germline CDR1 is SGHTA and CDR2 FQGNSA. This CDR3 contains 13 residues. The ends were cut back, 6 bases at V and 5 bases at J, with 11 bases in the middle. The DNA for the CDR3 is TGTGCCAGCAGTCCAGGGGCCGAAAACATTCAGTACTTC. Protein sequence: CASSPGAENIQYF.

This clonotype has a count of ten or more. This chain connects TRBV6-1 to TRBJ1-2; 7 bases are a match to TRBD1. V was clipped by 5 bases and J by 2 bases; unmatched bases: 8. CDR1 and CDR2 from the germline V gene are MNHNS and SASEGT. The CDR3 totals 15 residues. The CDR3 bases are TGTGCCAGCAGTCGTACAGGGGTCCGCAACTATGGCTACACCTTC. It encodes CASSRTGVRNYGYTF.

This clonotype has a count of ten or more. This chain's CDR3 is CASSIGLGELGYEQYF. CDR3 DNA: TGCGCCAGCAGCATTGGACTTGGGGAGTTGGGCTACGAGCAGTACTTC. This chain connects TRBV5-1 to TRBJ2-7; weak D call: TRBD2 (5 bases). CDR1 is SGHRS and CDR2 is YFSETQ in the germline V gene. The length of the CDR3 is 16 residues. Between the trimmed V and J ends, which lost 4 bases and 3 bases, there was a span of 20 bases.

This clonotype was counted many times. The V and J genes are TRBV30 and TRBJ2-7; 8 positions match TRBD2. Germline V gene lookup returns CDR1 GTSNPN and CDR2 SVGIG (reference sequence). The CDR3 runs 14 residues. V gave up 1 base and J gave up 1 base; unmatched junction bases: 3. The CDR3 nucleotides are TGTGCCTGGAGTGGAACTAGCGGATCCTACGAGCAGTACTTC. Translating gives CAWSGTSGSYEQYF.

This clonotype has at least ten counts. The V gene is TRBV7-2, the J gene TRBJ2-7; tentatively, D is TRBD1 (6 bases). The V end was cut by 5 bases, the J end by 2 bases, with 13 bases between. The CDR3 length is 14 residues. The germline gives CDR1 SGHTA, CDR2 FQGNSA. In DNA, the CDR3 is TGTGCCAGCAGCAGACAGGTTGGGGCCTACGAGCAGTACTTC. Translating gives CASSRQVGAYEQYF.

This sequence joins TRBV5-1 and TRBJ2-2; 11 bases align to TRBD1. The CDR3 has 16 amino acids. From germline, CDR1 is SGHRS and CDR2 YFSETQ. J gave up 0 bases and V 4 bases, and 2 bases lay outside the gene matches. The CDR3 spells CASSPGQGANTGELFF. The CDR3 coding sequence is TGCGCCAGCAGCCCGGGACAGGGGGCGAACACCGGGGAGCTGTTTTTT.

This clonotype was observed many times. The V call is TRBV29-1, the J call TRBJ2-7; no reliable D call. The V end lost 1 base, the J end lost 6 bases, and 7 bases lay between the germline ends. The CDR3 runs 11 residues. The germline gives CDR1 SQVTM, CDR2 ANQGSEA. The CDR3 is CSVEVRAEQYF. In DNA form, the CDR3 reads TGCAGCGTTGAAGTAAGGGCCGAGCAGTACTTC.

This clonotype was detected a few times. The chain links TRBV24-1 to TRBJ2-7, with D perhaps assigned TRBD1 or TRBD2 (6 bases each). CDR1 is KGHDR, CDR2 SFDVKD, per germline. CDR3 size: 15 residues. Trimming removed 7 bases from V and 4 bases from J, with 19 bases in between. The CDR3 region has the DNA TGTGCCACCAGCGGCGGGACAAGGGCCCTATACGAGCAGTACTTC. Protein product: CATSGGTRALYEQYF.

The table lists this clonotype with many counts. The chain carries TRBV28 and TRBJ1-5; 10 bases align to TRBD1. CDR3 length: 16 amino acids. Germline V CDR1 and CDR2: MDHEN, SYDVKM. The trim removed 7 bases at V and 9 bases at J, leaving 15 bases unmatched. The DNA of the CDR3 is TGTGCCAGCACCTCTCAGAGACAGGGGGCCACGCGGCCCCAGCATTTT. This codes for CASTSQRQGATRPQHF.